These T cell receptor beta chains were read from a single sample in a study of response to subunit inactivated influenza vaccine. Each CDR3 protein is one row after TCRdb ran MiXCR on the RT-PCR reads. The table lists just over 300,000 distinct CDR3 sequences, about 20% of them singletons. Here the sequenced sample was PBMCs from blood, taken around 22 months after vaccination. These receptor sequences come from a man aged 50 to 75 who received an inactivated influenza vaccine. The CDR3 runs from the conserved cysteine through the conserved F or W.

v_call: TRBV20-1; cdr3_aa: CSASSRSATDTQYF
v_call: TRBV11-2; cdr3_aa: CASSLLLFGTANTGELFF
v_call: TRBV15; cdr3_aa: CATRDWGEKAQYF
v_call: TRBV29-1; cdr3_aa: CSVEATTGLIGYTF
v_call: TRBV6-1; cdr3_aa: CASSPWEGQPQHF
v_call: TRBV2; cdr3_aa: CASSAGSGDF
v_call: TRBV7-8; cdr3_aa: CASSPTRQPQHF
v_call: TRBV6-2/TRBV6-3; cdr3_aa: CASRYSQGRGDQPQHF
v_call: TRBV28; cdr3_aa: CASSHGQGVYYGYTF
v_call: TRBV7-2; cdr3_aa: CASSPSVTSHEQFF
v_call: TRBV24-1; cdr3_aa: CATSRGYQETQYF
v_call: TRBV4-2; cdr3_aa: CASSQRPGEGTEAFF
v_call: TRBV5-1; cdr3_aa: CASSYTVNTEAFF
v_call: TRBV12-5; cdr3_aa: CASGTGRFVQYF
v_call: TRBV3-1; cdr3_aa: CASSQVLAGQETQYF
v_call: TRBV7-2; cdr3_aa: CASSPGLPRTQYF
v_call: TRBV5-1; cdr3_aa: CASSLYRENTGELFF
v_call: TRBV6-2/TRBV6-3; cdr3_aa: CASRTNRDRLGGAFF
v_call: TRBV12-3/TRBV12-4; cdr3_aa: CASSRQAGYEQYF
v_call: TRBV28; cdr3_aa: CASRGGGSALHF
v_call: TRBV5-1; cdr3_aa: CASSLIGGQGGEKLFF
v_call: TRBV10-3; cdr3_aa: CAISDNSGYGYTF
v_call: TRBV7-9; cdr3_aa: CASSLSGTPREQYF
v_call: TRBV6-1; cdr3_aa: CASSEGGTNEKLFF
v_call: TRBV7-3; cdr3_aa: CASSLKRLGDNEQFF
v_call: TRBV20-1; cdr3_aa: CSATPGQNTEAFF
v_call: TRBV5-1; cdr3_aa: CASRRQVSNTGELFF
v_call: TRBV20-1; cdr3_aa: CSARVGYEQYF
v_call: TRBV5-1; cdr3_aa: CASSLWGKGLQQYF
v_call: TRBV20-1; cdr3_aa: CSAPASYGYTF
v_call: TRBV7-3; cdr3_aa: CASSLDSGTNEQFF
v_call: TRBV12-3/TRBV12-4; cdr3_aa: CASSLVAVVDTIYF
v_call: TRBV7-9; cdr3_aa: CASSPTTVGTTGNTIYF
v_call: TRBV20-1; cdr3_aa: CSARDVSRGANQPQHF
v_call: TRBV18; cdr3_aa: CASSPLWTKGENTYGYTF
v_call: TRBV28; cdr3_aa: CASSSLVQNYGYTF
v_call: TRBV5-1; cdr3_aa: CASSRPGERGGPNYHNEQFF
v_call: TRBV28; cdr3_aa: CASSSRGSSSYNEQFF
v_call: TRBV19; cdr3_aa: CASSRTGYVNEQFF
v_call: TRBV7-2; cdr3_aa: CASSLGHARGSGNTIYF
v_call: TRBV6-5; cdr3_aa: CASSYSGNSNQPQHF
v_call: TRBV20-1; cdr3_aa: CSASPATLSNQPQHF
v_call: TRBV9; cdr3_aa: CASSVSFYGYTF
v_call: TRBV20-1; cdr3_aa: CSAPKLALNYNEQFF
v_call: TRBV5-8; cdr3_aa: CASSLVDRNNQPQHF
v_call: TRBV5-4; cdr3_aa: CASSLQGTDYGYTF
v_call: TRBV18; cdr3_aa: CASSPTGGIGSNYGYTF
v_call: TRBV6-2/TRBV6-3; cdr3_aa: CASRPTFRGQNSPLHF
v_call: TRBV2; cdr3_aa: CASSRQGTAEAFF
v_call: TRBV12-3/TRBV12-4; cdr3_aa: CASSYRGPRLGYGYTF
v_call: TRBV5-1; cdr3_aa: CASSSRSGGITGANVLTF
v_call: TRBV28; cdr3_aa: CASRDLTGQVYEQYF
v_call: TRBV12-3/TRBV12-4; cdr3_aa: CASSGEGLAGDLRAKNIQYF
v_call: TRBV29-1; cdr3_aa: CSARPGGSTDTQYF
v_call: TRBV20-1; cdr3_aa: CSASSSYRGNNHGYTF
v_call: TRBV19; cdr3_aa: CASSIKVAGVEQYF
v_call: TRBV9; cdr3_aa: CASSVSDRANTEAFF